Below are 17 T cell receptor beta chains sequenced from a single sample in a study of blood T cells in healthy people across ages. Then a second PCR, running about 6 to 11 cycles, was carried out with a sample-barcoded 5' primer and a J-beta primer mix. A single record per CDR3 protein comes from TCRdb applying MiXCR to the 5' RACE reads. There are roughly 2 million distinct CDR3 sequences in the sample; around 48% occur only once, and roughly 2% lies in the top ten. The specimen was blood. The receptors shown here come from a woman aged 40 to 55 in good health.

The chain recombines TRBV29-1 with TRBJ2-3; unclear D gene. Between the trimmed V and J ends, which lost 0 bases and 2 bases, there was a span of 9 bases. Germline V gives CDR1 SQVTM, CDR2 ANQGSEA. The length of the CDR3 is 14 residues. CDR3 amino acids: CSVEDRNNTDTQYF. The DNA of the CDR3 is TGCAGCGTTGAAGATCGGAACAACACAGATACGCAGTATTTT.

Note on this clonotype: At one boundary the junction diverges from the germline segment, which might be a read error. CDR3 amino acids: CASSKDAVTGTQYF. The CDR3, as DNA: TGTGCCAGCAGTAAAGACGCGGTCACAGGTACGCAGTATTTT. The V gene is TRBV6-6, the J gene TRBJ2-3, with a weak D call TRBD1 (5 bases). The CDR3 sequence is 14 residues long. Germline V gene data show CDR1 as MNHNY and CDR2 as SVGAGI (reference sequence).

The chain carries TRBV2 and TRBJ2-5; possible D gene TRBD2, 5 bases. V was clipped by 2 bases and J by 0 bases, with 13 bases between them. Per the germline V gene, CDR1 is SNHLY and CDR2 is FYNNEI. The CDR3 has 16 residues. CDR3 in DNA: TGTGCCAGCAGTGAACGGATTGGGAGTAACCAAGAGACCCAGTACTTC. Amino acid sequence: CASSERIGSNQETQYF.

The CDR3 DNA reads TGCAGCACCCGGACAGCAGATAATTCACCCCTCCACTTT. Translating gives CSTRTADNSPLHF. V gene TRBV20-1 combines with J gene TRBJ1-6; D is perhaps TRBD1 (6 bases). The CDR3 covers 13 residues. Germline CDR1 and CDR2: DFQATT and SNEGSKA (reference sequence).

A few counts support this clonotype. The chain carries TRBV7-2 and TRBJ1-5; D remains unclear. V was trimmed by 3 bases and J by 7 bases, leaving 10 bases between them. This CDR3 has 13 residues. From germline, CDR1 is SGHTA and CDR2 FQGNSA. In DNA, the CDR3 is TGTGCCAGCAGCTTCAGTCAGGAGCAGCCCCAGCATTTT. It translates to CASSFSQEQPQHF.

The chain is built from TRBV20-1 and TRBJ1-2, with D perhaps TRBD1 (6 bases). The germline CDR1 and CDR2 sequences are DFQATT and SNEGSKA (reference sequence). The ends were cut back, 6 bases at V and 2 bases at J, with 13 bases in the middle. The CDR3 consists of 13 residues. The CDR3: CSAGGGENYGYTF. DNA for the CDR3: TGCAGTGCAGGGGGTGGGGAAAACTATGGCTACACCTTC.

The chain uses TRBV12-3 or TRBV12-4 and TRBJ2-7; D might be TRBD1 or TRBD2, each matching 5 bases. The CDR3 runs to 18 residues. V was trimmed by 7 bases and J by 2 bases, leaving 27 bases between them. CDR3 sequence: CASTPSLPGRAAPYEQYF. The CDR3 DNA sequence: TGTGCCAGCACCCCATCTCTGCCGGGACGAGCGGCTCCCTACGAGCAGTACTTC.

The chain uses TRBV5-5 and TRBJ1-2; D is ambiguous. Germline CDR1 reads SGHKS; CDR2 reads YYEKEE (reference sequence). The CDR3 length is 15 residues. Trimming removed 0 bases at V and 6 bases at J, with 15 bases between. The chain's CDR3 is CASSLVSGGGNGYTF. The CDR3 DNA reads as TGTGCCAGCAGCTTGGTGTCAGGTGGAGGGAATGGCTACACCTTC. Based on the CDR3 plus reference TRBV5-5 and TRBJ1-2, the full variable domain is DAGVTQSPTHLIKTRGQQVTLRCSPISGHKSVSWYQQVLGQGPQFIFQYYEKEERGRGNFPDRFSARQFPNYSSELNVNALLLGDSALYLCASSLVSGGGNGYTFGSGTRLTVV.

The chain recombines TRBV7-3 with TRBJ2-5; D is possibly TRBD1 (5 bases). Trimming removed 1 base from V and 5 bases from J, with 11 bases in between. CDR3 size: 14 residues. Per the germline V gene, CDR1 is SGHTA and CDR2 is FQGTGA. This CDR3 is CASSLSQGMETQYF. CDR3 DNA sequence: TGTGCCAGCAGCTTAAGCCAGGGTATGGAGACCCAGTACTTC.

V usage is TRBV20-1 and J usage is TRBJ2-7; D perhaps matches TRBD1 (5 bases). Germline V gene data show CDR1 as DFQATT and CDR2 as SNEGSKA (reference sequence). Deletions cut 0 bases from V and 3 bases from J, with 15 bases between. CDR3 length: 15 amino acids. This CDR3 reads CSARDIRQSSYEQYF. The DNA of the CDR3 is TGCAGTGCTAGAGATATCCGACAGTCGAGCTACGAGCAGTACTTC.

The gene calls are TRBV4-2 and TRBJ2-1; 15 positions match TRBD2. The CDR3 is made up of 17 amino acids. Germline lookup yields CDR1 LGHNA and CDR2 YNFKEQ. J was trimmed by 7 bases and V by 1 base; bases with no gene match: 5. The CDR3 coding sequence is TGTGCCAGCAGCCAAGGCAAAGGGACTAGCGGGGGGAATGAGCAGTTCTTC. As protein: CASSQGKGTSGGNEQFF.

This rearrangement joins TRBV2 to TRBJ2-1, with 7 bases lining up with TRBD2. The CDR3 spans 12 residues. Germline V lookup: CDR1 SNHLY, CDR2 FYNNEI. J gave up 10 bases and V 4 bases, and 4 bases lay outside the gene matches. Here the CDR3 reads CASSVREVEQFF. CDR3 sequence (DNA): TGTGCCAGCAGTGTCCGGGAGGTAGAGCAGTTCTTC.

This clonotype appeared a few times. The gene calls are TRBV11-1 and TRBJ2-1; D gene unclear. Trimming pared 2 bases from V and 13 bases from J, leaving 12 bases between. Germline values: CDR1 SGHAT, CDR2 FQDESV (reference sequence). The length of the CDR3 is 12 residues. The CDR3 sequence is CASSLLLQPQFF. The CDR3 DNA is TGTGCCAGCAGCTTACTCTTACAGCCTCAGTTCTTC.

The chain employs TRBV4-2 and TRBJ1-2; a weak D match, TRBD1 (5 bases). V lost 2 bases and J 2 bases, leaving 9 bases between the germline ends. This CDR3 region has 14 residues. Per the germline V gene, CDR1 is LGHNA and CDR2 is YNFKEQ. CDR3 in amino acids: CASSQLEGNYGYTF. The CDR3 nucleotides read TGTGCCAGCAGCCAATTAGAGGGGAACTATGGCTACACCTTC.

The rearrangement joins TRBV5-5 to TRBJ2-5; 8 bases line up with TRBD2. Germline V CDR1 and CDR2: SGHKS, YYEKEE (reference sequence). CDR3 size: 16 residues. J was trimmed by 3 bases and V by 5 bases; bases with no gene match: 12. CDR3 amino acids: CASRPVNSGEEETQYF. CDR3 DNA: TGTGCCAGCAGGCCAGTAAATAGCGGGGAGGAAGAGACCCAGTACTTC.

In its sample, this clonotype was seen a few times. The V and J genes are TRBV25-1 and TRBJ1-5; 7 bases map to TRBD1. The junction had 7 bases not matched to a gene; V was cut back by 3 bases and J by 5 bases. The CDR3 consists of 15 residues. Germline CDR1 MGHDK, CDR2 SYGVNS. The CDR3 reads CASSDTGDHHQPQHF. Written as DNA, the CDR3 is TGTGCCAGCAGTGATACAGGGGACCACCATCAGCCCCAGCATTTT.

The CDR3 loop reads CASSPVEGKRNTEAFF. CDR3 coding DNA: TGTGCCAGCAGTCCGGTGGAGGGAAAAAGGAACACTGAAGCTTTCTTT. This chain joins TRBV6-2 or TRBV6-3 and TRBJ1-1; D gene uncertain. The germline V and J ends were trimmed by 5 bases and 1 base, with 17 bases remaining between them. This CDR3 is 16 amino acids long. Germline assignment: CDR1 MNHEY and CDR2 SVGEGT.